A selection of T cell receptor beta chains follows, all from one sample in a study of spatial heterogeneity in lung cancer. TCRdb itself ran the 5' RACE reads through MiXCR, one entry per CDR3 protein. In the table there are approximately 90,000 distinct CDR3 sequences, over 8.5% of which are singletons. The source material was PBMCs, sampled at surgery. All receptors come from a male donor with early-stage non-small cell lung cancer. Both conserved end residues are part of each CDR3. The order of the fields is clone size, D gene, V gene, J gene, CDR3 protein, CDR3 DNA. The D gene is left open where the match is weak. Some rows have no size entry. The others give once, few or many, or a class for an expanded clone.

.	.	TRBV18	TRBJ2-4	CASSPPDGAKNIQYF	TGTGCCAGCTCACCACCGGACGGAGCCAAAAACATTCAGTACTTC
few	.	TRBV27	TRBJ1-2	CASSSQVRGGYGYTF	TGTGCCAGCAGTTCCCAGGTTCGGGGAGGCTATGGCTACACCTTC
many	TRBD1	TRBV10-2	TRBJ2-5	CASRDRGRETQYF	TGCGCCAGCCGGGACAGGGGGCGGGAGACCCAGTACTTC
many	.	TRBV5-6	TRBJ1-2	CASRRTVYGYTF	TGTGCCAGCAGGCGGACAGTTTATGGCTACACCTTC
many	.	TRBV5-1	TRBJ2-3	CASSFGGPDTQYF	TGCGCCAGCAGCTTTGGCGGCCCAGATACGCAGTATTTT
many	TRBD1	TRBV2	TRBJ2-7	CASSWTGSPYEQYF	TGTGCCAGCAGTTGGACAGGGAGCCCCTACGAGCAGTACTTC
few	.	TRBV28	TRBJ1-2	CASSGAAPNYGYTF	TGTGCCAGCAGTGGGGCAGCTCCTAACTATGGCTACACCTTC
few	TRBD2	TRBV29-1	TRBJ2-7	CSVLLAGIYEQYF	TGCAGCGTCCTTTTAGCGGGAATCTACGAGCAGTACTTC
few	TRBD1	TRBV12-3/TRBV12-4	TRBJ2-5	CASSDRERETQYF	TGTGCCAGCAGTGACAGGGAAAGAGAGACCCAGTACTTC
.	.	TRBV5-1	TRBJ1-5	CASRREVGRNQPQHF	TGCGCCAGCAGGCGGGAGGTTGGTCGCAATCAGCCCCAGCATTTT
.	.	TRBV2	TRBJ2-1	CASLDGGAGLNEQFF	TGTGCCAGCCTTGACGGCGGCGCAGGCCTCAATGAGCAGTTCTTC
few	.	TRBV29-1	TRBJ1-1	CSVAGIGGTEAFF	TGCAGCGTGGCTGGAATAGGGGGGACTGAAGCTTTCTTT
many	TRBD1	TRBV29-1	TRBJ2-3	CSVATGASTDTQYF	TGCAGCGTCGCGACAGGGGCGAGCACAGATACGCAGTATTTT
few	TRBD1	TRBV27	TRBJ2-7	CASRPSQKQGAKEQYF	TGTGCCAGCAGACCCTCGCAAAAACAGGGGGCTAAGGAGCAGTACTTC
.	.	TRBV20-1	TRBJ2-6	CSTPLAGGHVLTF	TGCAGTACCCCCTTGGCAGGGGGGCACGTCCTGACTTTC
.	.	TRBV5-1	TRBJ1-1	CASSLGGENTEAFF	TGCGCCAGCAGCTTGGGAGGGGAAAACACTGAAGCTTTCTTT
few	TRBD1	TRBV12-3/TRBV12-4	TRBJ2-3	CASSLGQGDTDTQYF	TGTGCCAGCAGCCTCGGACAGGGTGACACAGATACGCAGTATTTT
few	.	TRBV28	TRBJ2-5	CASRPQVGGGTQYF	TGTGCCAGCAGGCCTCAGGTGGGAGGGGGGACCCAGTACTTC
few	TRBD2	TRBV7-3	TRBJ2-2	CASSDKTSGSSGELFF	TGTGCCAGCAGCGACAAGACTAGCGGGAGTTCAGGGGAGCTGTTTTTT
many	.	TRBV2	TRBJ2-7	CASRGPENYEQYF	TGTGCCAGCAGGGGTCCCGAGAACTACGAGCAGTACTTC
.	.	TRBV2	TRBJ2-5	CASSEPGETQYF	TGTGCCAGCAGTGAGCCGGGGGAGACCCAGTACTTC
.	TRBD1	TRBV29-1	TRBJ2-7	CSARGPSYEQYF	TGCAGCGCCAGGGGGCCCTCCTACGAGCAGTACTTC
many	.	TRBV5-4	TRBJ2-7	CASSNGGEQYF	TGTGCCAGCTCCAACGGCGGCGAGCAGTACTTC
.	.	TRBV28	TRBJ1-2	CASSLPAGTGYTF	TGTGCCAGCAGTTTACCTGCGGGGACTGGCTACACCTTC
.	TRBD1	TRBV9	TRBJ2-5	CASSVASVRGQETQYF	TGTGCCAGCAGCGTAGCCTCAGTCAGGGGGCAAGAGACCCAGTACTTC
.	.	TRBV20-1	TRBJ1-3	CSARGEGVSGNTIYF	TGCAGTGCTAGAGGAGAGGGCGTCTCTGGAAACACCATATATTTT
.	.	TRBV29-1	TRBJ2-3	CSALSHSDTQYF	TGCAGCGCTTTGAGTCACAGTGATACGCAGTATTTT
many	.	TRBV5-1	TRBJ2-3	CASSRGETDTQYF	TGCGCCAGCAGCCGTGGTGAGACAGATACGCAGTATTTT
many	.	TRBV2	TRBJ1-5	CATTQGNSNQPQHF	TGTGCCACTACGCAAGGAAATAGCAATCAGCCCCAGCATTTT
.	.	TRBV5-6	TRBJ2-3	CASSPTDVMGTQYF	TGTGCCAGCAGCCCGACGGACGTCATGGGTACGCAGTATTTT
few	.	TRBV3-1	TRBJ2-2	CASTQRSTGNTGELFF	TGTGCCAGCACCCAAAGGTCCACAGGGAACACCGGGGAGCTGTTTTTT
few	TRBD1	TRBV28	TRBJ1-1	CASSGPGTGETEAFF	TGTGCCAGCAGTGGACCCGGGACAGGGGAAACTGAAGCTTTCTTT
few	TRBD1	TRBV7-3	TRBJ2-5	CASSFSGQGGQTQYF	TGTGCCAGCAGCTTCAGTGGACAGGGCGGACAGACCCAGTACTTC
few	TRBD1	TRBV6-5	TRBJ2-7	CASRPQGVSYEQYF	TGTGCCAGCAGGCCACAGGGGGTTAGCTACGAGCAGTACTTC
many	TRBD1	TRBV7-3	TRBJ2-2	CASSLSGTGGSGELFF	TGTGCCAGCAGCTTAAGTGGGACAGGGGGTTCCGGGGAGCTGTTTTTT
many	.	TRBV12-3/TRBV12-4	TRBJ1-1	CASSLSAANTEAFF	TGTGCCAGCAGTTTATCGGCAGCGAACACTGAAGCTTTCTTT
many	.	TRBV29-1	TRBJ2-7	CSVEDFGYEQYF	TGCAGCGTTGAAGATTTCGGCTACGAGCAGTACTTC
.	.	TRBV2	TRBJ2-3	CASTIVDTQYF	TGTGCCAGCACTATAGTAGATACGCAGTATTTT
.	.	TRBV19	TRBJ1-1	CASSIRGSNTEAFF	TGTGCCAGTAGTATTCGGGGGTCGAACACTGAAGCTTTCTTT
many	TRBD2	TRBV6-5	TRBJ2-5	CASSYSGGAAETQYF	TGTGCCAGCAGTTATAGCGGGGGGGCCGCAGAGACCCAGTACTTC
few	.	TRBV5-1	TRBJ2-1	CASSLDRGPYNEQFF	TGCGCCAGCAGCTTGGACCGGGGGCCCTACAATGAGCAGTTCTTC
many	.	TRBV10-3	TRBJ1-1	CAISDDPGQGAEAFF	TGTGCCATCAGTGATGACCCGGGCCAAGGGGCTGAAGCTTTCTTT
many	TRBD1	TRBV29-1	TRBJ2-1	CSVARGNEQFF	TGCAGCGTTGCCAGGGGGAATGAGCAGTTCTTC